The 32 T cell receptor beta chains below were found in one sample sequenced in a study of cytomegalovirus exposure and HLA in healthy donors. Researchers ran the PCR with 60 Vbeta and 13 Jbeta primers. Using immunoSEQ multiplex PCR, the repertoire was profiled, and TCRdb retains in-frame clones only, with some absent. This sample has 130,000 to 150,000 clones; 55% to 85% occur once, and the top ten carry roughly 2.1%. The sequenced sample was PBMCs. The receptors were sampled from a man in his forties or fifties in good health and CMV-seronegative.

The genes are TRBV9 and TRBJ2-6, with 7 bases identical to TRBD1. The CDR3 has 18 amino acids. The V and J ends lost 0 bases and 1 base, in that order; junction bases with no gene match: 7. CDR1 is SGDLS and CDR2 is YYNGEE in the germline V gene. The CDR3 DNA sequence: TGTGCCAGCAGCGTAGTGGCACAGGGGTTTTCTGGGGCCAACGTCCTGACTTTC. Translating it yields CASSVVAQGFSGANVLTF.

The chain uses TRBV2 and TRBJ2-7, with D possibly matching TRBD2 (6 bases). CDR3 length equals 13 residues. Germline-derived CDR1 and CDR2 are SNHLY and FYNNEI. Between the trimmed V and J ends, which lost 6 bases and 0 bases, there was a span of 9 bases. In DNA, the CDR3 is TGTGCCAGCAGGTGGAGGGGCTCCTACGAGCAGTACTTC. This sequence encodes CASRWRGSYEQYF. The full variable domain, its missing parts supplied by reference TRBV2 and TRBJ2-7, is EPEVTQTPSHQVTQMGQEVILRCVPISNHLYFYWYRQILGQKVEFLVSFYNNEISEKSEIFDDQFSVERPDGSNFTLKIRSTKLEDSAMYFCASRWRGSYEQYFGPGTRLTVT.

This sequence joins TRBV5-6 and TRBJ2-7, with D tentatively TRBD1 (5 bases). Germline CDR1 and CDR2: SGHDT and YYEEEE. The CDR3 contains 15 residues. Trimming removed 3 bases at V and 3 bases at J, with 16 bases between. Written as DNA, the CDR3 is TGTGCCAGCAGCTCGTTTGACAGCCCAAACTACGAGCAGTACTTC. Amino acid sequence: CASSSFDSPNYEQYF.

The chain carries TRBV28 and TRBJ1-2; 8 bases align to TRBD1. The V and J ends lost 7 bases and 0 bases, in that order; junction bases with no gene match: 7. Germline V lookup: CDR1 MDHEN, CDR2 SYDVKM. CDR3 length: 15 residues. CDR3 in DNA: TGTGCCAGCATCTCCGGGACAGGTGCTAACTATGGCTACACCTTC. The encoded protein is CASISGTGANYGYTF.

The rearrangement joins TRBV28 to TRBJ1-1, with D unclear. This CDR3 has 11 residues. Germline lookup yields CDR1 MDHEN and CDR2 SYDVKM. Trimming cost V 5 bases and J 11 bases, with 12 bases left between them. DNA of the CDR3: TGTGCCAGCAGTCGGAAGCGGAGGGCTTTCTTT. It is translated as CASSRKRRAFF.

This chain connects TRBV30 to TRBJ2-3; D remains ambiguous. CDR3 length: 13 amino acids. V was shortened by 2 bases and J by 2 bases, with 8 bases between the two germline ends. Germline CDR1 is GTSNPN and CDR2 is SVGIG (reference sequence). The CDR3 is CAWSRRITDTQYF. The CDR3 DNA follows: TGTGCCTGGAGTAGGCGGATCACAGATACGCAGTATTTT. Full variable domain (remainder filled in from reference TRBV30 and TRBJ2-3): SQTIHQWPATLVQPVGSPLSLECTVEGTSNPNLYWYRQAAGRGLQLLFYSVGIGQISSEVPQNLSASRPQDRQFILSSKKLLLSDSGFYLCAWSRRITDTQYFGPGTRLTVL.

Only one count was recorded for this clone. The V call is TRBV6-5, the J call TRBJ2-1, with TRBD1 identical over 9 bases. CDR3 size: 13 residues. Trimming cost V 6 bases and J 8 bases; bases outside gene matches: 5. Germline-derived CDR1 and CDR2 are MNHEY and SVGAGI. The CDR3 nucleotides are TGTGCCAGCAGAGGACAGGGGAGAGATGAGCAGTTCTTC. Its protein product is CASRGQGRDEQFF.

The J gene is TRBJ1-4, the V gene TRBV14; 8 bases map to TRBD1. The CDR3 loop spans 15 amino acids. J gave up 6 bases and V 4 bases, and 7 bases lay outside the gene matches. CDR1 SGHDN and CDR2 FVKESK come from the germline V gene. CDR3 DNA: TGTGCCAGCAGCCCCGAACAGGGGGATGATGAAAAACTGTTTTTT. It encodes CASSPEQGDDEKLFF.

The genes are TRBV7-8 and TRBJ1-2; possible D gene TRBD1, 5 bases. Between the trimmed V and J ends, which lost 9 bases and 8 bases, there was a span of 16 bases. CDR1 is SGHVS, CDR2 FQNEAQ, per germline. There are 12 residues in the CDR3. Written as DNA, the CDR3 is TGTGCCAGTACAGCGGGGGGAGTCGGCTACACCTTC. This translates into CASTAGGVGYTF.

The CDR3 sequence is CSVRGGHSYEQYF. The CDR3 coding sequence is TGCAGCGTTCGGGGGGGCCATTCCTACGAGCAGTACTTC. The V gene is TRBV29-1, the J gene TRBJ2-7; 8 bases agree with TRBD2. Germline V gene data show CDR1 as SQVTM and CDR2 as ANQGSEA. Trimming at V came to 5 bases and at J to 1 base, leaving 4 bases not matched to a gene. The CDR3 loop spans 13 amino acids.

The chain recombines TRBV5-1 with TRBJ2-7; 7 bases match TRBD1. Germline V CDR1 and CDR2: SGHRS, YFSETQ. The CDR3 consists of 12 residues. Trimming took 1 base from V and 7 from J; bases not matched to a gene: 2. The CDR3 loop reads CASSLPGGEQYF. CDR3 sequence (DNA): TGCGCCAGCAGCTTGCCAGGGGGTGAGCAGTACTTC.

V gene TRBV18 combines with J gene TRBJ2-5, with D possibly matching TRBD1 (5 bases). Trimming left V 2 bases short and J 3 bases short, with 10 bases between. Germline CDR1 and CDR2: KGHSH and LQKENI. The CDR3 length is 14 residues. The CDR3 coding sequence is TGTGCCAGCTCACCATTGTCCAGGGAAGAGACCCAGTACTTC. Its translation is CASSPLSREETQYF.

The J gene is TRBJ2-1, the V gene TRBV29-1; TRBD2 might be the D (5 bases). Germline CDR1 reads SQVTM; CDR2 reads ANQGSEA. The CDR3 extends over 16 amino acids. The V end was cut by 5 bases, the J end by 0 bases, with 17 bases between. CDR3 nucleotides: TGCAGCGTTTTTGGGCCGGGGTCAAGCTCCTACAATGAGCAGTTCTTC. Its protein is CSVFGPGSSSYNEQFF.

The chain uses TRBV13 and TRBJ2-6; maybe TRBD2 (6 bases). This CDR3 has 16 amino acids. Trimming pared 5 bases from V and 1 base from J, leaving 12 bases between. Germline V gives CDR1 PRHDT, CDR2 FYEKMQ (reference sequence). This chain's CDR3 is CASSPPGGSGANVLTF. The CDR3 DNA reads as TGTGCCAGCAGCCCCCCCGGGGGTTCTGGGGCCAACGTCCTGACTTTC.

This clone was detected a few times. This specimen includes other DNA sequences encoding the same CDR3. This sequence joins TRBV28 and TRBJ1-2; D call uncertain. Germline lookup yields CDR1 MDHEN and CDR2 SYDVKM. This CDR3 spans 12 amino acids. Trimming removed 2 bases at V and 5 bases at J, with 6 bases between. CDR3 residues: CASSLGRYGYTF. Written as DNA, the CDR3 is TGTGCCAGCAGTTTAGGCAGATATGGCTACACCTTC.

The chain recombines TRBV10-2 with TRBJ2-7; TRBD2 might be the D (5 bases). Trimming cost V 0 bases and J 7 bases, with 13 bases left between them. The germline CDR1 and CDR2 sequences are WSHSY and SAAADI. The CDR3 covers 14 residues. The CDR3 sequence: CASSESLARREQYF. CDR3 sequence (DNA): TGCGCCAGCAGTGAGTCGCTAGCTCGGAGGGAGCAGTACTTC.

V is TRBV5-1 and J is TRBJ1-2, with D possibly matching TRBD1 (6 bases). The ends were cut back, 1 base at V and 8 bases at J, with 12 bases in the middle. Germline loops: CDR1 SGHRS, CDR2 YFSETQ. There are 13 residues in the CDR3. CDR3 in DNA: TGCGCCAGCAGCTTGCGGCAGGGGCAGGGCTACACCTTC. It yields the protein CASSLRQGQGYTF.

This clone was counted between two and nine times. The gene calls are TRBV2 and TRBJ2-3; possible D gene TRBD2, 5 bases. The CDR3 covers 14 residues. Trimming left V 7 bases short and J 2 bases short, with 13 bases between. The germline V gene has CDR1 SNHLY and CDR2 FYNNEI. Here the CDR3 reads CASNKDFHTDTQYF. In nucleotides, the CDR3 is TGTGCCAGCAACAAGGACTTCCACACAGATACGCAGTATTTT.

The chain links TRBV4-2 to TRBJ2-5, with TRBD2 as a possible D gene (7 bases). With 4 bases removed from V and 3 bases from J, the gap between germline ends came to 21 bases. The CDR3 is made up of 17 amino acids. CDR1 is LGHNA and CDR2 is YNFKEQ in the germline V gene. The CDR3 spells CASSRIWGGGAEETQYF. For the CDR3, the DNA is TGTGCCAGCAGCCGGATCTGGGGTGGGGGGGCAGAAGAGACCCAGTACTTC.

V usage is TRBV7-6 and J usage is TRBJ2-1; D is ambiguous. Per germline, CDR1 SGHVS and CDR2 FNYEAQ. The ends were cut back, 4 bases at V and 6 bases at J, with 10 bases in the middle. The CDR3 contains 13 residues. CDR3 sequence (DNA): TGTGCCAGCAGCTCCAACTCCGCCAATGAGCAGTTCTTC. The encoded protein is CASSSNSANEQFF.

This clone was counted between two and nine times. The chain links TRBV18 to TRBJ2-7; TRBD2 matches 9 bases. Trimming cost V 5 bases and J 2 bases; bases outside gene matches: 4. Germline values: CDR1 KGHSH, CDR2 LQKENI. The CDR3 sequence is 14 residues long. The CDR3 DNA sequence: TGTGCCAGCTCAGGGAGCGGGAGGCCCTACGAGCAGTACTTC. It codes for CASSGSGRPYEQYF. Filled out from reference TRBV18 and TRBJ2-7, the complete variable domain reads NAGVMQNPRHLVRRRGQEARLRCSPMKGHSHVYWYRQLPEEGLKFMVYLQKENIIDESGMPKERFSAEFPKEGPSILRIQQVVRGDSAAYFCASSGSGRPYEQYFGPGTRLTVT.

The chain employs TRBV4-3 and TRBJ1-4, with 7 bases lining up with TRBD1. This CDR3 spans 15 amino acids. Germline V gene data show CDR1 as LGHNA and CDR2 as YSLEER. The trim removed 4 bases at V and 8 bases at J, leaving 10 bases unmatched. In nucleotides, the CDR3 is TGCGCCAGCAGCCTAGACAGGGTTGGGGGGGAAAAACTGTTTTTT. Protein product: CASSLDRVGGEKLFF.

The CDR3 nucleotides read TGCGCCAGCAGCCACATCCGGGACAGGGGATACAATGAGCAGTTCTTC. Its protein is CASSHIRDRGYNEQFF. This chain uses TRBV5-1 with TRBJ2-1; 10 bases are shared with TRBD1. Germline CDR1 reads SGHRS; CDR2 reads YFSETQ. This CDR3 region has 16 residues. V lost 4 bases and J lost 4; bases outside the gene matches: 8. The full variable domain, with the rest looked up from reference TRBV5-1 and TRBJ2-1, is KAGVTQTPRYLIKTRGQQVTLSCSPISGHRSVSWYQQTPGQGLQFLFEYFSETQRNKGNFPGRFSGRQFSNSRSEMNVSTLELGDSALYLCASSHIRDRGYNEQFFGPGTRLTVL.

The chain joins TRBV29-1 to TRBJ2-1; TRBD2 matches 9 bases. The germline V gene encodes CDR1 SQVTM and CDR2 ANQGSEA. V shed 4 bases, J shed 8 bases, and the junction held 3 bases outside the gene matches. This CDR3 comprises 12 residues. The CDR3 is CSVVAGVDEQFF. As DNA, the CDR3 is TGCAGCGTTGTAGCGGGGGTTGATGAGCAGTTCTTC.

The chain carries TRBV6-5 and TRBJ2-5, with 9 bases fitting TRBD1. This CDR3 is built from 16 residues. Trimming at V came to 0 bases and at J to 7 bases, leaving 9 bases not matched to a gene. Germline CDR1 and CDR2: MNHEY and SVGAGI. The CDR3 DNA sequence: TGTGCCAGCAGTTACTCATCGACAGGGGGTCGAGGGACCCAGTACTTC. It encodes CASSYSSTGGRGTQYF.

The rearrangement joins TRBV2 to TRBJ2-3; maybe TRBD2 (6 bases). The CDR3 contains 14 residues. The germline V gene encodes CDR1 SNHLY and CDR2 FYNNEI. V was clipped by 7 bases and J by 0 bases, with 11 bases between them. CDR3 nucleotide sequence: TGTGCCAGCACCCCCGGGACTAGCACAGATACGCAGTATTTT. Protein sequence: CASTPGTSTDTQYF.

This clone was detected only a few times. The rearrangement links TRBV29-1 to TRBJ1-2; unclear D gene. This CDR3 comprises 14 residues. Germline assignment: CDR1 SQVTM and CDR2 ANQGSEA. Trimming left V 0 bases short and J 4 bases short, with 12 bases between. CDR3 protein: CSVEDHPRVYGYTF. The CDR3 DNA is TGCAGCGTTGAAGATCATCCGCGGGTCTATGGCTACACCTTC.

This clone was observed a few times. This chain links TRBV6-1 with TRBJ1-1; 8 nucleotides match TRBD1. CDR3 size: 16 residues. With 1 base clipped from V and 4 bases from J, the junction kept 8 bases outside the gene matches. Germline lookup yields CDR1 MNHNS and CDR2 SASEGT. This chain's CDR3 is CASSEEEAGGRTEAFF. In nucleotides, the CDR3 is TGTGCCAGCAGTGAAGAGGAGGCAGGGGGCCGCACTGAAGCTTTCTTT.

The chain couples TRBV9 to TRBJ2-3; TRBD2 aligns across 8 bases. Germline CDR1 SGDLS, CDR2 YYNGEE. With 1 base clipped from V and 5 bases from J, the junction kept 15 bases outside the gene matches. This CDR3 is built from 18 residues. Here the CDR3 reads CASSVNLNPGGPLDTQYF. The DNA for the CDR3 is TGTGCCAGCAGCGTAAATTTGAATCCGGGAGGGCCCTTAGATACGCAGTATTTT.

The V gene is TRBV6-1, the J gene TRBJ2-3; no clear D. The CDR3 totals 14 residues. V was pared by 2 bases and J by 2 bases, with 8 bases between. Germline loops: CDR1 MNHNS, CDR2 SASEGT. The CDR3 protein is CASSEYAYTDTQYF. Here the CDR3 DNA reads TGTGCCAGCAGTGAATACGCGTACACAGATACGCAGTATTTT.

This chain connects TRBV7-2 to TRBJ2-7; weak D call: TRBD2 (5 bases). The CDR3 length is 13 residues. The germline CDR1 and CDR2 sequences are SGHTA and FQGNSA. Trimming pared 5 bases from V and 0 bases from J, leaving 8 bases between. CDR3 protein: CASSRDGSYEQYF. CDR3 DNA sequence: TGTGCCAGCAGCCGGGATGGCTCCTACGAGCAGTACTTC.

For the CDR3, the DNA is TGTGCCAGCAGCCACAGGGGAGGAGCCGGGGAGCTGTTTTTT. This sequence encodes CASSHRGGAGELFF. The chain links TRBV11-2 to TRBJ2-2, with a possible D match to TRBD1 (7 bases). This CDR3 contains 14 residues. Trimming removed 5 bases at V and 6 bases at J, with 13 bases between. The germline CDR1 and CDR2 sequences are SGHAT and FQNNGV.